One T cell receptor beta chain is described in this entry. This CDR3 spans 15 amino acids. V trimming: 3 bases; J trimming: 8 bases; junction bases outside the gene matches: 7. The germline CDR1 and CDR2 sequences are MDHEN and SYDVKM. The data derive from a study of blood T cell repertoires in COVID-19. Background on the study: Samples taken during acute and convalescent COVID-19 were collected in the United States, Italy and Spain. PBMCs, B-cell-depleted T cells, or T cells were the source of the cDNA or gDNA that made up the material.

TCRdb's copy holds only in-frame clones and misses some; the assay was immunoSEQ multiplex PCR. The top ten clones hold under 2.5% of a sample with fewer than 200,000 clones, about four fifths of them seen once. The sequencing input was peripheral blood. The clonotype comes from a woman older than 75 with acute or convalescent COVID-19. This chain uses TRBV28 with TRBJ1-4; TRBD1 agrees at 9 bases. This CDR3 reads CASSLETGGLEKLFF. In DNA, the CDR3 is TGTGCCAGCAGTTTGGAAACAGGGGGCTTAGAAAAACTGTTTTTT.